What follows are 11 T cell receptor beta chains derived from one specimen sequenced in a study of T cell repertoires in cytomegalovirus infection. The antigens for these receptors are not known. TCRdb independently ran MiXCR on the reads; one entry per CDR3 protein. The sample lists tens of thousands of distinct CDR3 sequences, around 20% occurring once. The sample in question was CD8+ T cells from cultured PBMCs, obtained from culture after CMV antigen stimulation. The origin of the receptors is a human donor in good health (CMV status not recorded). Some clones in this sample may be carry-over from other donors' samples.

The chain couples TRBV7-8 to TRBJ2-7; TRBD1 agrees at 10 bases. The junction had 12 bases not matched to a gene; V was cut back by 5 bases and J by 2 bases. The CDR3 loop spans 17 amino acids. Germline CDR1 SGHVS, CDR2 FQNEAQ. CDR3 residues: CASSAPGQGQITYEQYF. DNA of the CDR3: TGTGCCAGCAGCGCGCCGGGACAGGGGCAAATTACCTACGAGCAGTACTTC.

The rearrangement joins TRBV7-8 to TRBJ1-1; D remains unclear. The V end was cut by 1 base, the J end by 3 bases, with 18 bases between. The CDR3 spans 17 residues. Germline lookup yields CDR1 SGHVS and CDR2 FQNEAQ. CDR3 sequence (DNA): TGTGCCAGCAGCTTAGTTGGCTCCTTCCGGCGGGACACTGAAGCTTTCTTT. It translates to CASSLVGSFRRDTEAFF.

This clonotype was counted between two and nine times. The gene calls are TRBV7-3 and TRBJ2-7, with no clear D. Trimming stripped 3 bases from V and 0 bases from J, with 3 bases between. This CDR3 is 12 amino acids long. Germline loops: CDR1 SGHTA, CDR2 FQGTGA. The CDR3 nucleotides read TGTGCCAGCAGCTTCAACTCCTACGAGCAGTACTTC. Translating it yields CASSFNSYEQYF. Variable domain in full (rest from reference TRBV7-3 and TRBJ2-7): GAGVSQTPSNKVTEKGKYVELRCDPISGHTALYWYRQSLGQGPEFLIYFQGTGAADDSGLPNDRFFAVRPEGSVSTLKIQRTERGDSAVYLCASSFNSYEQYFGPGTRLTVT.

This chain links TRBV7-2 with TRBJ1-3; D not certain. From germline, CDR1 is SGHTA and CDR2 FQGNSA. This CDR3 region has 13 residues. Trimming removed 0 bases at V and 4 bases at J, with 4 bases between. The CDR3 nucleotides are TGTGCCAGCAGCTTAGCGCTCGGAAACACCATATATTTT. Protein product: CASSLALGNTIYF.

This clonotype was seen a few times. The chain joins TRBV7-9 to TRBJ1-2; 8 bases fit TRBD1. This CDR3 is built from 15 residues. The germline V gene encodes CDR1 SEHNR and CDR2 FQNEAQ (reference sequence). V gave up 2 bases and J gave up 0 bases; unmatched junction bases: 2. The DNA for the CDR3 is TGTGCCAGCAGCTTAAGGACAGGGCCTAACTATGGCTACACCTTC. It specifies CASSLRTGPNYGYTF.

This clonotype was seen more than once but under ten times. CDR3 DNA: TGTGCCAGCACCCCTATAGGGTTACTAAAGGAAAAACTGTTTTTT. Translating it yields CASTPIGLLKEKLFF. V usage is TRBV7-8 and J usage is TRBJ1-4; D is ambiguous. Germline assignment: CDR1 SGHVS and CDR2 FQNEAQ. This CDR3 is built from 15 residues. V was trimmed by 7 bases and J by 8 bases, leaving 20 bases between them.

This clonotype has only a few counts. The V and J genes are TRBV11-2 and TRBJ2-1, with 8 bases identical to TRBD2. The CDR3 is made up of 19 amino acids. The germline V gene encodes CDR1 SGHAT and CDR2 FQNNGV. With V trimmed by 3 bases and J by 9 bases, 22 bases remained unmatched. CDR3 in amino acids: CASSFSHRRGQRERTEQFF. CDR3 nucleotide sequence: TGTGCCAGCAGCTTTTCACACAGACGTGGGCAGCGGGAGAGGACTGAGCAGTTCTTC.

This clonotype was seen more than once but under ten times. The chain employs TRBV7-9 and TRBJ2-2; D is possibly TRBD1 (6 bases). The length of the CDR3 is 15 residues. Germline V gene data show CDR1 as SEHNR and CDR2 as FQNEAQ (reference sequence). V was cut by 5 bases and J by 2 bases, with 12 bases left in between. CDR3 nucleotide sequence: TGTGCCAGCAGCCTCTTGACAGGAAACACCGGGGAGCTGTTTTTT. This sequence encodes CASSLLTGNTGELFF.

This clonotype was observed a handful of times. The chain carries TRBV12-3 or TRBV12-4 and TRBJ2-7, with D hard to call. The CDR3 has 13 residues. V was clipped by 3 bases and J by 2 bases, with 8 bases between them. CDR3 DNA: TGTGCCAGCAGTTTCTTGGAGACCTACGAGCAGTACTTC. Translation: CASSFLETYEQYF.

The genes are TRBV7-9 and TRBJ1-2, with TRBD1 identical over 7 bases. With 0 bases clipped from V and 0 bases from J, the junction kept 10 bases outside the gene matches. The CDR3 spans 18 residues. Germline V gives CDR1 SEHNR, CDR2 FQNEAQ (reference sequence). This CDR3 reads CASSLARGGSDANYGYTF. The CDR3 DNA sequence: TGTGCCAGCAGCTTAGCCCGAGGGGGCAGCGACGCTAACTATGGCTACACCTTC.

The sample holds a few counts of this clonotype. J is TRBJ2-7 and V is TRBV11-2; D may be TRBD2 (6 bases). With 0 bases removed from V and 4 bases from J, the gap between germline ends came to 22 bases. Germline V gene sequence: CDR1 SGHAT, CDR2 FQNNGV. CDR3 length equals 18 residues. CDR3 coding DNA: TGTGCCAGCAGCTTAGATCCCTCGCGGGACCTTGGTTCTTACGAGCAGTACTTC. Translating gives CASSLDPSRDLGSYEQYF.